The 27 T cell receptor beta chains below come from one sample, sequenced in a study of T cell responses to AZD1222 COVID-19 vaccine. Using immunoSEQ multiplex PCR, the repertoire was profiled, and TCRdb retains in-frame clones only, with some absent. The data show approximately 110,000 clones, with more than 80% seen just once and more than 4% held by the top ten. Sequencing was performed on peripheral blood, taken on day 0 of AZD1222 vaccination. The origin of the receptors is an adult in good health.

The CDR3 sequence: CASSRNMGNTIYF. CDR3 coding DNA: TGTGCCAGCAGCCGTAACATGGGAAACACCATATATTTT. The chain couples TRBV11-2 to TRBJ1-3; D gene unclear. CDR1 and CDR2 from the germline V gene are SGHAT and FQNNGV. V was shortened by 5 bases and J by 4 bases, with 9 bases between the two germline ends. This CDR3 is 13 amino acids long. Using reference TRBV11-2 and TRBJ1-3 for the parts outside the CDR3, the full variable domain is EAGVAQSPRYKIIEKRQSVAFWCNPISGHATLYWYQQILGQGPKLLIQFQNNGVVDDSQLPKDRFSAERLKGVDSTLKIQPAKLEDSAVYLCASSRNMGNTIYFGEGSWLTVV.

The V and J genes are TRBV12-5 and TRBJ1-3; TRBD1 is a possible D gene (5 bases). V lost 6 bases to trimming and J lost 4 bases, with 7 bases between them. The length of the CDR3 is 12 residues. The germline V gene has CDR1 LGHNT and CDR2 FRNRAP. The CDR3 coding sequence is TGTGCTAGTGGGACAGAAGGAAACACCATATATTTT. Its protein product is CASGTEGNTIYF.

The genes are TRBV10-1 and TRBJ2-5; D is tentatively TRBD1 or TRBD2 (5 bases each). V was clipped by 3 bases and J by 2 bases, with 10 bases between them. Germline V gene lookup returns CDR1 WNHNN and CDR2 SYGVQD (reference sequence). This CDR3 has 14 amino acids. CDR3 in amino acids: CASSDGGGQETQYF. The DNA for the CDR3 is TGCGCCAGCAGTGATGGTGGGGGTCAAGAGACCCAGTACTTC.

The chain couples TRBV18 to TRBJ2-2; D is perhaps TRBD1 (5 bases). The length of the CDR3 is 15 residues. Looked up from germline, CDR1 is KGHSH and CDR2 is LQKENI. V lost 0 bases and J 7 bases, leaving 12 bases between the germline ends. CDR3 sequence: CASSPPSRADGELFF. DNA of the CDR3: TGTGCCAGCTCACCACCGAGCAGGGCAGACGGGGAGCTGTTTTTT.

The rearrangement links TRBV4-1 to TRBJ2-7; a possible D gene is TRBD1 (5 bases). This CDR3 spans 18 amino acids. V lost 2 bases and J 2 bases, leaving 22 bases between the germline ends. Germline loops: CDR1 MGHRA, CDR2 YSYEKL. The CDR3 region is CASSQIKRGVARTYEQYF. The CDR3 DNA follows: TGCGCCAGCAGCCAAATCAAAAGGGGCGTAGCTAGAACCTACGAGCAGTACTTC.

The rearrangement joins TRBV2 to TRBJ1-2; D gene unclear. V was clipped by 7 bases and J by 0 bases, with 21 bases between them. CDR3 length: 17 amino acids. Germline V CDR1 and CDR2: SNHLY, FYNNEI. The CDR3 region has the DNA TGTGCCAGCACCGCTAACGTAGGAAGATATTCTAACTATGGCTACACCTTC. It specifies CASTANVGRYSNYGYTF.

V gene TRBV28 combines with J gene TRBJ1-2, with 8 bases lining up with TRBD1. The germline gives CDR1 MDHEN, CDR2 SYDVKM. The CDR3 length is 14 residues. The V gene end was trimmed by 1 base and the J gene end by 2 bases; junction bases not matched to a gene: 0. The DNA for the CDR3 is TGTGCCAGCAGTTTATACAGGGGGAACTATGGCTACACCTTC. Protein sequence: CASSLYRGNYGYTF.

With regard to this clone: A much bigger clone sits one base away, suggesting this may be a read error. The chain joins TRBV25-1 to TRBJ2-5; 12 bases match TRBD2. Trimming removed 2 bases from V and 2 bases from J; junction bases left unmatched: 9. This CDR3 has 18 residues. Per germline, CDR1 MGHDK and CDR2 SYGVNS. This chain's CDR3 is CASSEATSGGYPQETQYF. In DNA form, the CDR3 reads TGTGCCAGCAGTGAAGCCACTAGCGGGGGGTACCCTCAAGAGACCCAGTACTTC.

The V and J genes are TRBV4-1 and TRBJ2-3; 11 bases agree with TRBD2. This CDR3 has 16 amino acids. CDR1 is MGHRA, CDR2 YSYEKL, per germline. The ends lost 6 bases at V and 3 bases at J; junction bases unmatched: 8. CDR3 residues: CASSRTGTSGTDTQYF. For the CDR3, the DNA is TGCGCCAGCAGTCGGACCGGGACTAGCGGTACAGATACGCAGTATTTT.

There are a few counts of this clone. V usage is TRBV29-1 and J usage is TRBJ1-2; no clear D gene. Trimming cost V 4 bases and J 7 bases, with 16 bases left between them. The CDR3 has 13 residues. The V gene's germline CDR1 is SQVTM and CDR2 ANQGSEA. This chain's CDR3 is CSVGSLGERGYTF. The CDR3 DNA sequence: TGCAGCGTTGGGTCTTTGGGAGAGCGTGGCTACACCTTC.

The chain couples TRBV19 to TRBJ2-1; D remains ambiguous. The CDR3 length is 11 residues. Germline CDR1 is LNHDA and CDR2 is SQIVND (reference sequence). The V and J ends lost 3 bases and 14 bases respectively, with 11 bases between them. Written as DNA, the CDR3 is TGTGCCAGTAGTATTGACCGGGTAGAGTTCTTC. Its translation: CASSIDRVEFF.

This sequence joins TRBV2 and TRBJ1-1; D gene uncertain. CDR1 is SNHLY and CDR2 is FYNNEI in the germline V gene. Trimming shortened V by 5 bases and J by 3 bases, and 10 bases separated the two germline ends. The CDR3 extends over 13 amino acids. CDR3 sequence: CASSLHGDTEAFF. The CDR3 DNA sequence: TGTGCCAGCAGTTTACATGGGGACACTGAAGCTTTCTTT.

This clone was seen only once. V usage is TRBV6-5 and J usage is TRBJ2-1, with 7 bases fitting TRBD2. Germline V CDR1 and CDR2: MNHEY, SVGAGI. This CDR3 comprises 14 residues. J was trimmed by 10 bases and V by 7 bases; bases with no gene match: 13. CDR3 coding DNA: TGTGCCAGCACCCCAGGACTAGGCTTTGGGGAGCAGTTCTTC. Translating gives CASTPGLGFGEQFF.

This rearrangement joins TRBV5-6 to TRBJ2-5, with TRBD1 as a possible D gene (5 bases). The CDR3 spans 15 residues. Trimming cost V 3 bases and J 5 bases, with 17 bases left between them. Germline V CDR1 and CDR2: SGHDT, YYEEEE. CDR3 nucleotide sequence: TGTGCCAGCAGCTGGGGTCCCAGGGTGGGGGAGACCCAGTACTTC. It translates to CASSWGPRVGETQYF.

This clone came up once. The V call is TRBV24-1, the J call TRBJ2-5; tentatively, D is TRBD1 (6 bases). CDR1 and CDR2 from the germline V gene are KGHDR and SFDVKD. V was pared by 3 bases and J by 7 bases, with 14 bases between. This CDR3 comprises 14 residues. This CDR3 is CATSDPGDPGTQYF. DNA for the CDR3: TGTGCCACCAGTGATCCAGGGGACCCGGGGACCCAGTACTTC.

This chain joins TRBV21-1 and TRBJ2-4; the DNA was not used to check the table's D call, TRBD2. TRBV21-1 is listed as a pseudogene. This CDR3 is 15 amino acids long. The CDR3 nucleotides read TGTGCCAGCAGCAAGTGGAGGGATCGAAATAACATTCAGTACTTC. Translated: CASSKWRDRNNIQYF.

The V call is TRBV6-5, the J call TRBJ1-1; D gene ambiguous. With 6 bases removed from V and 7 bases from J, the gap between germline ends came to 15 bases. From germline, CDR1 is MNHEY and CDR2 SVGAGI. The CDR3 extends over 13 amino acids. The CDR3, as DNA: TGTGCCAGCAGGCGGACGAACCGACGTGAAGCTTTCTTT. Translated: CASRRTNRREAFF.

The CDR3 bases are TGTGCTAGTGGTTGGGACAGCACAGATACGCAGTATTTT. This gives the protein CASGWDSTDTQYF. The V call is TRBV12-5, the J call TRBJ2-3, with D possibly called TRBD1 or TRBD2 (5 bases each). Trimming shortened V by 4 bases and J by 0 bases, and 5 bases separated the two germline ends. Germline V gene data show CDR1 as LGHNT and CDR2 as FRNRAP. The CDR3 length is 13 residues.

The J gene is TRBJ1-1, the V gene TRBV19; tentatively, D is TRBD1 (6 bases). Trimming removed 9 bases at V and 3 bases at J, with 17 bases between. The CDR3 has 14 residues. In germline, CDR1 is LNHDA, CDR2 SQIVND (reference sequence). The CDR3 loop reads CASREQGLDTEAFF. In DNA, the CDR3 is TGTGCCAGCAGAGAACAGGGATTGGACACTGAAGCTTTCTTT. The full variable domain, its missing parts supplied by reference TRBV19 and TRBJ1-1, is DGGITQSPKYLFRKEGQNVTLSCEQNLNHDAMYWYRQDPGQGLRLIYYSQIVNDFQKGDIAEGYSVSREKKESFPLTVTSAQKNPTAFYLCASREQGLDTEAFFGQGTRLTVV.

A word on this clone: Germline and junction disagree at one end, which may indicate a read error. The chain uses TRBV28 and TRBJ1-4; 7 bases are shared with TRBD1. This CDR3 region has 12 residues. CDR1 is MDHEN, CDR2 SYDVKM, per germline. Written as DNA, the CDR3 is TGTGCCAGCAGGGGGACAGCCTTTAGAATAAGCTTT. Translation gives CASRGTAFRISF.

CDR3 coding DNA: TGTGCCAGCAGTTCAGGGGCTAACTATGGCTACACCTTC. Translating it yields CASSSGANYGYTF. The rearrangement links TRBV5-4 to TRBJ1-2, with D perhaps TRBD1 (6 bases). This CDR3 region has 13 residues. The germline V and J ends were trimmed by 5 bases and 0 bases, with 8 bases remaining between them. Germline assignment: CDR1 SGHNT and CDR2 YYREEE (reference sequence).

The chain has TRBV7-9 and TRBJ2-7, with 8 bases fitting TRBD2. The germline CDR1 and CDR2 sequences are SEHNR and FQNEAQ (reference sequence). The CDR3 consists of 12 residues. V shed 5 bases, J shed 6 bases, and the junction held 3 bases outside the gene matches. The CDR3 sequence: CASSPSGGEQYF. The CDR3 nucleotides are TGTGCCAGCAGCCCGAGCGGGGGCGAGCAGTACTTC.

The chain combines TRBV19 with TRBJ1-5; possible D gene TRBD1, 5 bases. Germline CDR1 and CDR2: LNHDA and SQIVND (reference sequence). This CDR3 has 16 residues. V shed 6 bases and J shed 4 bases, with 19 bases lying between them. CDR3 region: CASSWGVAGNNQPQHF. The CDR3 DNA sequence: TGTGCCAGTAGCTGGGGGGTGGCAGGAAATAATCAGCCCCAGCATTTT.

V usage is TRBV6-5 and J usage is TRBJ2-7, with 7 bases that match TRBD1. CDR3 size: 14 residues. Germline V lookup: CDR1 MNHEY, CDR2 SVGAGI. V lost 5 bases and J lost 2; bases outside the gene matches: 6. The CDR3 spells CASSPRQGPYEQYF. The CDR3 region has the DNA TGTGCCAGCAGTCCCCGACAGGGTCCCTACGAGCAGTACTTC.

This clone was recorded once. This chain links TRBV25-1 with TRBJ2-7, with 13 bases matching TRBD2. With V trimmed by 3 bases and J by 6 bases, 11 bases remained unmatched. This CDR3 has 17 residues. Germline V gene data show CDR1 as MGHDK and CDR2 as SYGVNS. As DNA, the CDR3 is TGTGCCAGCAGTGAGGGGAGAGGACTAGCGGGGGCCGGCGAGCAGTACTTC. Protein: CASSEGRGLAGAGEQYF.

The V gene is TRBV4-1, the J gene TRBJ2-3, with 7 bases identical to TRBD1. The CDR3 runs 16 residues. Per the germline V gene, CDR1 is MGHRA and CDR2 is YSYEKL. The V segment lost 4 bases and the J segment 8 bases; nucleotides outside the gene matches: 15. The CDR3 bases are TGCGCCAGCAGCCCGGGACAGCGGTTGGTTTCGATTACGCAGTATTTT. Its translation is CASSPGQRLVSITQYF.

As for this clone: The CDR3 carries no conserved terminal phenylalanine or tryptophan, so it likely arises from a read error. This sequence joins TRBV28 and TRBJ1-6, with D perhaps TRBD1 (5 bases). Germline V lookup: CDR1 MDHEN, CDR2 SYDVKM. V dropped 3 bases and J dropped 10 bases, with 13 bases sitting between them. This CDR3 spans 14 amino acids. As DNA, the CDR3 is TGTGCCAGCAGTTTCGGCCCGGGGGAGTCACCCCTCCACCTT. This gives the protein CASSFGPGESPLHL.